One sample yielded the 30 T cell receptor beta chains listed below, sequenced in a study of control samples from healthy donors and cancer patients. Data came from immunoSEQ multiplex PCR; TCRdb stores just in-frame clones and leaves some out. The sample records some 150,000 clones, roughly nine tenths being singletons. Sequencing was performed on blood. Source of these receptors: a man aged 18-30 years in good health.

This sequence joins TRBV6-6 and TRBJ2-1, with unresolved D. The length of the CDR3 is 11 residues. Germline V gene data show CDR1 as MNHNY and CDR2 as SVGAGI (reference sequence). V was pared by 4 bases and J by 6 bases, with 4 bases between. CDR3 nucleotides: TGTGCCAGCAGTTTTGTCAATGAGCAGTTCTTC. Translated: CASSFVNEQFF.

The chain is built from TRBV3-1 (or the pseudogene TRBV3-2) and TRBJ1-1; D uncertain. The germline CDR1 and CDR2 sequences are LGHDT and YNNKEL (reference sequence). The ends were cut back, 1 base at V and 7 bases at J, with 13 bases in the middle. The CDR3 is 14 residues long. CDR3 in DNA: TGTGCCAGCAGCCAAGCGGGTCTCGGCGGTGAAGCTTTCTTT. Amino acids: CASSQAGLGGEAFF.

This clone was detected once. The rearrangement links TRBV3-1 (or the pseudogene TRBV3-2) to TRBJ2-2; D perhaps matches TRBD2 (6 bases). Germline V gene sequence: CDR1 LGHDT, CDR2 YNNKEL (reference sequence). Trimming left V 1 base short and J 7 bases short, with 7 bases between. The CDR3 is 13 residues long. The CDR3 region has the DNA TGTGCCAGCAGCCAAGTGCGGGACGGGGAGCTGTTTTTT. Translating gives CASSQVRDGELFF.

This chain links TRBV5-1 with TRBJ1-6; unclear D gene. CDR1 is SGHRS and CDR2 is YFSETQ in the germline V gene. Trimming removed 0 bases at V and 0 bases at J, with 7 bases between. CDR3 length: 16 residues. DNA of the CDR3: TGCGCCAGCAGCTTGGGCCGTAGCTCCTATAATTCACCCCTCCACTTT. Protein product: CASSLGRSSYNSPLHF.

This clone was detected a few times. The V and J genes are TRBV30 and TRBJ2-6; D call uncertain. Per germline, CDR1 GTSNPN and CDR2 SVGIG (reference sequence). Between the trimmed V and J ends, which lost 1 base and 3 bases, there was a span of 4 bases. There are 13 residues in the CDR3. As DNA, the CDR3 is TGTGCCTGGAGTGATTATGGGGCCAACGTCCTGACTTTC. Protein product: CAWSDYGANVLTF.

The chain employs TRBV29-1 and TRBJ2-5; D unresolved. The CDR3 runs 14 residues. CDR1 and CDR2 from the germline V gene are SQVTM and ANQGSEA. The V and J ends lost 3 bases and 1 base respectively, with 12 bases between them. In DNA, the CDR3 is TGCAGCGTTGAGGGATACGGGCCCCAAGAGACCCAGTACTTC. Protein sequence: CSVEGYGPQETQYF.

The rearrangement links TRBV11-3 to TRBJ1-3; D is undetermined. CDR1 and CDR2 (germline): SGHNT, YENEEA. V lost 7 bases and J lost 8, with 12 bases in between. This CDR3 spans 12 amino acids. CDR3 bases: TGTGCCAGCAACGGGTTCGGGGACACCATATATTTT. Its protein is CASNGFGDTIYF.

The genes are TRBV7-3 and TRBJ2-3; 12 bases line up with TRBD2. V trimming: 5 bases; J trimming: 1 base; junction bases outside the gene matches: 4. CDR1 and CDR2 (germline): SGHTA, FQGTGA. The CDR3 runs to 16 residues. CDR3 sequence reads: CASSQRLAGGTDTQYF. CDR3 nucleotide sequence: TGTGCCAGCAGCCAAAGACTAGCGGGGGGCACAGATACGCAGTATTTT.

The V gene is TRBV7-6, the J gene TRBJ2-2; a possible D gene is TRBD2 (5 bases). CDR3 length: 17 residues. The germline V gene has CDR1 SGHVS and CDR2 FNYEAQ. With 2 bases removed from V and 6 bases from J, the gap between germline ends came to 19 bases. CDR3 DNA sequence: TGTGCCAGCAGCTTATCCTCCCGGCCGCATAGCGCCGGGGAGCTGTTTTTT. Amino acid sequence: CASSLSSRPHSAGELFF.

The CDR3 coding sequence is TGTGCCAGCAGCCGATATGGGACAGGGGGAGAGACCCAGTACTTC. Amino acids: CASSRYGTGGETQYF. This chain uses TRBV13 with TRBJ2-5; 11 bases match TRBD1. From germline, CDR1 is PRHDT and CDR2 FYEKMQ (reference sequence). With 5 bases clipped from V and 4 bases from J, the junction kept 6 bases outside the gene matches. CDR3 size: 15 residues.

The chain employs TRBV14 and TRBJ1-4, with D possibly matching TRBD1 (6 bases). The CDR3 is made up of 15 amino acids. The ends were cut back, 1 base at V and 3 bases at J, with 9 bases in the middle. Germline values: CDR1 SGHDN, CDR2 FVKESK. The CDR3 here is CASSQVPGANEKLFF. For the CDR3, the DNA is TGTGCCAGCAGCCAAGTGCCAGGGGCTAATGAAAAACTGTTTTTT.

This clone was observed once. The chain joins TRBV30 to TRBJ2-5, with 10 bases aligning to TRBD2. The junction had 5 bases not matched to a gene; V was cut back by 2 bases and J by 5 bases. This CDR3 spans 14 amino acids. Germline CDR1 reads GTSNPN; CDR2 reads SVGIG (reference sequence). For the CDR3, the DNA is TGTGCCTGGAGTTGGGGGACTAGCGTTGAGACCCAGTACTTC. This gives the protein CAWSWGTSVETQYF.

CDR3 protein: CASSQASNYGYTF. CDR3 sequence (DNA): TGTGCCAGCAGCCAAGCTAGCAACTATGGCTACACCTTC. The J gene is TRBJ1-2, the V gene TRBV3-1 (or the pseudogene TRBV3-2); D uncertain. The V gene lost 1 base and the J gene lost 2 bases, with 5 bases spanning the gap. This CDR3 spans 13 amino acids. CDR1 is LGHDT and CDR2 is YNNKEL in the germline V gene (reference sequence).

This clone appeared once. The chain links TRBV24-1 to TRBJ2-5; D not certain. Germline V gene data show CDR1 as KGHDR and CDR2 as SFDVKD. The V gene lost 4 bases and the J gene lost 5 bases, with 13 bases spanning the gap. This CDR3 has 14 amino acids. The CDR3 nucleotides read TGTGCCACCAGTGACACCGGAGAAACGGAGACCCAGTACTTC. It specifies CATSDTGETETQYF.

This chain uses TRBV6-6 with TRBJ1-2; D uncertain. Trimming cost V 0 bases and J 5 bases, with 13 bases left between them. CDR1 and CDR2 (germline): MNHNY, SVGAGI (reference sequence). The CDR3 runs to 15 residues. The CDR3 loop is CASSYSSGKSYGYTF. For the CDR3, the DNA is TGTGCCAGCAGTTACTCATCGGGAAAGTCTTATGGCTACACCTTC.

CDR3 protein: CASTAPGQGNYGYTF. The CDR3 nucleotides read TGTGCCAGCACCGCCCCGGGACAGGGGAACTATGGCTACACCTTC. This rearrangement joins TRBV28 to TRBJ1-2; the match to TRBD1 covers 10 bases. Germline V gene sequence: CDR1 MDHEN, CDR2 SYDVKM. There are 15 residues in the CDR3. V was pared by 7 bases and J by 2 bases, with 7 bases of the junction left unmatched.

The genes are TRBV7-3 and TRBJ2-5; D is unresolved. This CDR3 is built from 13 residues. CDR1 and CDR2 (germline): SGHTA, FQGTGA. V lost 6 bases, J lost 2 bases, and 10 bases lay in between. CDR3 bases: TGTGCCAGCAGTTTTGAGCCTCAAGAGACCCAGTACTTC. It specifies CASSFEPQETQYF. Looking up the rest from reference TRBV7-3 and TRBJ2-5 gives the full variable domain: GAGVSQTPSNKVTEKGKYVELRCDPISGHTALYWYRQSLGQGPEFLIYFQGTGAADDSGLPNDRFFAVRPEGSVSTLKIQRTERGDSAVYLCASSFEPQETQYFGPGTRLLVL.

V is TRBV19 and J is TRBJ1-1, with D hard to call. V dropped 3 bases and J dropped 3 bases, with 17 bases sitting between them. The germline gives CDR1 LNHDA, CDR2 SQIVND (reference sequence). This CDR3 has 16 residues. The CDR3 loop reads CASSIKSGNGHTEAFF. CDR3 DNA sequence: TGTGCCAGTAGTATTAAATCTGGGAATGGGCACACTGAAGCTTTCTTT.

The V and J genes are TRBV24-1 and TRBJ2-1; 7 bases fit TRBD1. This CDR3 has 17 amino acids. The trim removed 3 bases at V and 5 bases at J, leaving 12 bases unmatched. Germline CDR1 is KGHDR and CDR2 is SFDVKD. CDR3 sequence: CATSDPHRGDPNNEQFF. The CDR3 nucleotides read TGTGCCACCAGTGATCCCCACAGGGGCGACCCAAACAATGAGCAGTTCTTC.

The sample holds one count of this clone. This chain links TRBV4-3 with TRBJ1-2, with TRBD1 as a possible D gene (5 bases). Looked up from germline, CDR1 is LGHNA and CDR2 is YSLEER. The CDR3 is 15 amino acids. The V gene lost 0 bases and the J gene lost 7 bases, with 15 bases spanning the gap. CDR3 sequence (DNA): TGCGCCAGCAGCCAAGATCAACGGACAAGTGGTGGCTACACCTTC. Translation: CASSQDQRTSGGYTF.

The chain is built from TRBV6-2 or TRBV6-3 and TRBJ2-3; TRBD2 matches at 12 bases. Germline lookup yields CDR1 MNHEY and CDR2 SVGEGT. The ends lost 4 bases at V and 0 bases at J; junction bases unmatched: 11. The CDR3 contains 19 residues. CDR3 amino acids: CASSSLLAGGHTSTDTQYF. The CDR3 nucleotides read TGTGCCAGCAGTTCCTTACTAGCGGGGGGACACACTAGCACAGATACGCAGTATTTT.

The rearrangement uses TRBV5-4 and TRBJ1-2, with D possibly being TRBD1 (6 bases). Germline assignment: CDR1 SGHNT and CDR2 YYREEE (reference sequence). Trimming left V 0 bases short and J 2 bases short, with 17 bases between. The length of the CDR3 is 17 residues. For the CDR3, the DNA is TGTGCCAGCAGCTTGGGGGGGGCCGACGGGAGGAACTATGGCTACACCTTC. As protein: CASSLGGADGRNYGYTF.

The chain carries TRBV28 and TRBJ1-4, with 7 positions matching TRBD1. The germline V gene has CDR1 MDHEN and CDR2 SYDVKM. After removal of 2 bases from V and 14 bases from J, the junction contained 14 bases not matched to a gene. This CDR3 spans 15 amino acids. The CDR3 nucleotides are TGTGCCAGCAGTTTAGGTTTGGAGGGGGCTCCATACCTGTTTTTT. Translated, it gives CASSLGLEGAPYLFF.

This rearrangement joins TRBV20-1 to TRBJ2-5; no reliable D call. The CDR3 runs to 11 residues. Germline CDR1 DFQATT, CDR2 SNEGSKA (reference sequence). Trimming removed 2 bases from V and 4 bases from J, with 5 bases in between. The CDR3 DNA follows: TGCAGTGCTAGAAACGTAGAGACCCAGTACTTC. It yields the protein CSARNVETQYF.

The genes are TRBV6-4 and TRBJ2-1, with 7 bases that match TRBD2. The ends lost 3 bases at V and 9 bases at J; junction bases unmatched: 14. This CDR3 is 16 amino acids long. CDR1 is MRHNA and CDR2 is SNTAGT in the germline V gene. The CDR3 is CASSELALGGRSEQFF. The CDR3 DNA is TGTGCCAGCAGTGAACTGGCGCTGGGAGGGCGGAGTGAGCAGTTCTTC.

This clone was recorded once. The chain links TRBV7-2 to TRBJ1-4, with 10 positions matching TRBD1. Germline V lookup: CDR1 SGHTA, CDR2 FQGNSA. Trimming at V came to 4 bases and at J to 1 base, leaving 6 bases not matched to a gene. CDR3 size: 17 residues. CDR3 region: CASSSYGQGVTNEKLFF. The CDR3 DNA reads as TGTGCCAGCAGCTCGTACGGACAGGGGGTAACTAATGAAAAACTGTTTTTT.

This chain links TRBV3-1 (or the pseudogene TRBV3-2) with TRBJ2-1; 7 nucleotides match TRBD1. The CDR3 extends over 14 amino acids. Looked up from germline, CDR1 is LGHDT and CDR2 is YNNKEL (reference sequence). Trimming removed 3 bases from V and 7 bases from J; junction bases left unmatched: 6. CDR3: CASSHADRENEQFF. Written as DNA, the CDR3 is TGTGCCAGCAGCCATGCCGACAGGGAAAATGAGCAGTTCTTC.

The genes are TRBV4-3 and TRBJ2-3; 11 bases align to TRBD1. CDR1 and CDR2 (germline): LGHNA, YSLEER. V shed 0 bases, J shed 8 bases, and the junction held 4 bases outside the gene matches. The CDR3 sequence is 15 residues long. CDR3 loop: CASSQDIGTGGTQYF. The CDR3 DNA is TGCGCCAGCAGCCAAGACATAGGGACAGGGGGTACGCAGTATTTT.

The V gene is TRBV14, the J gene TRBJ1-2; weak D call: TRBD1 (5 bases). The CDR3 sequence is 13 residues long. Trimming took off 4 bases at V and 5 bases at J, with 11 bases between the two ends. Germline CDR1 SGHDN, CDR2 FVKESK. The CDR3 DNA sequence: TGTGCCAGCAGCCGGGGCCTAAATTATGGCTACACCTTC. This sequence encodes CASSRGLNYGYTF.

The chain has TRBV5-1 and TRBJ2-1; TRBD2 might be the D (6 bases). The CDR3 extends over 12 amino acids. The ends were cut back, 5 bases at V and 6 bases at J, with 9 bases in the middle. Germline-derived CDR1 and CDR2 are SGHRS and YFSETQ. The CDR3 region is CASRGGSNEQFF. CDR3 nucleotides: TGCGCCAGCAGGGGGGGAAGCAATGAGCAGTTCTTC. Using reference TRBV5-1 and TRBJ2-1 for the parts outside the CDR3, the full variable domain is KAGVTQTPRYLIKTRGQQVTLSCSPISGHRSVSWYQQTPGQGLQFLFEYFSETQRNKGNFPGRFSGRQFSNSRSEMNVSTLELGDSALYLCASRGGSNEQFFGPGTRLTVL.